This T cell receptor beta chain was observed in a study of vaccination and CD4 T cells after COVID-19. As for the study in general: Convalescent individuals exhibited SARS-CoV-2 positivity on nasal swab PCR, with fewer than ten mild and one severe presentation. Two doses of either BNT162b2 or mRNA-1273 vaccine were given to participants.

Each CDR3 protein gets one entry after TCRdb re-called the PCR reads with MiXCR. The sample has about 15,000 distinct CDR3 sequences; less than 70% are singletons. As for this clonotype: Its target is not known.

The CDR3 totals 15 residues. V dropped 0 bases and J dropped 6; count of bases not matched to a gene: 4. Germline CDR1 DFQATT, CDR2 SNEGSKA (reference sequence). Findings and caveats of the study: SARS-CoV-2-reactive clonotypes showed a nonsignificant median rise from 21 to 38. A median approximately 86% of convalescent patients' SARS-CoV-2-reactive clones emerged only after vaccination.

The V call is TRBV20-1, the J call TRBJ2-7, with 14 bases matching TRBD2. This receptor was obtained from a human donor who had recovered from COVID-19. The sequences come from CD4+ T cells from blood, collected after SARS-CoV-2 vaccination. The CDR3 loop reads CSARDPTSGRVEQYF. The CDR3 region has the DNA TGCAGTGCTAGAGATCCGACTAGCGGGAGGGTCGAGCAGTACTTC.